The 18 T cell receptor beta chains reported below all come from one sample, sequenced in a study of spatial heterogeneity in lung cancer. Their antigen targets remain unknown. TCRdb processed the 5' RACE reads anew with MiXCR; each CDR3 protein has one entry. In the table there are thousands of distinct CDR3 sequences, 14% of which are singletons. Findings of the study overall: Mutation tallies in tumors tracked expanded intratumoral alpha and beta TCR counts.

Time point described: sample taken at primary tumor resection. The sample in question was lung tumor tissue, obtained at surgery. Every receptor here comes from a male donor with early-stage non-small cell lung cancer.

This clonotype showed up many times. This beta chain is a stray sequence in a library constructed for alpha chains; its clone size is not meaningful. This chain joins TRBV24-1 and TRBJ2-1; D ambiguous. The CDR3 has 14 amino acids. Trimming took 1 base from V and 4 from J, leaving 7 bases between them. CDR1 is KGHDR, CDR2 SFDVKD, per germline. CDR3 region: CATSDFAVYNEQFF. The CDR3 nucleotides are TGTGCCACCAGTGATTTCGCCGTTTACAATGAGCAGTTCTTC.

Sample share makes this clonotype medium-sized. This beta chain is off target for a library built for alpha chains, so its abundance means little. The chain has TRBV3-1 and TRBJ2-1; a possible D gene is TRBD2 (6 bases). V was clipped by 1 base and J by 15 bases, with 13 bases between them. This CDR3 is built from 12 residues. Germline values: CDR1 LGHDT, CDR2 YNNKEL (reference sequence). The CDR3 region is CASSQGLGSRFF. CDR3 nucleotides: TGTGCCAGCAGCCAAGGACTAGGTAGTCGGTTCTTC.

At least ten counts were recorded for this clonotype. This beta chain is an unintended read in a library built for alpha chains; its size means little. This chain links TRBV5-6 with TRBJ1-5, with no clear D. V was shortened by 0 bases and J by 0 bases, with 7 bases between the two germline ends. CDR1 SGHDT and CDR2 YYEEEE come from the germline V gene. CDR3 size: 15 residues. The CDR3 DNA reads as TGTGCCAGCAGCTTGGGGCTGTATAGCAATCAGCCCCAGCATTTT. Its protein product is CASSLGLYSNQPQHF.

This clonotype was observed at least ten times. This beta chain came through as a stray read in a library set up for alpha chains, and its size says little. The chain links TRBV9 to TRBJ2-2; D is unresolved. Germline V lookup: CDR1 SGDLS, CDR2 YYNGEE. V lost 1 base and J 1 base, leaving 5 bases between the germline ends. The length of the CDR3 is 14 residues. Here the CDR3 DNA reads TGTGCCAGCAGCGTAAGACAGAACACCGGGGAGCTGTTTTTT. It encodes CASSVRQNTGELFF.

This clonotype has a count of ten or more. Since the library was made to target alpha chains, this beta chain is a stray read and its abundance is not meaningful. This chain connects TRBV20-1 to TRBJ1-1; TRBD1 aligns across 8 bases. Trimming cost V 6 bases and J 8 bases; bases outside gene matches: 14. CDR1 is DFQATT and CDR2 is SNEGSKA in the germline V gene (reference sequence). The CDR3 is 14 amino acids. In nucleotides, the CDR3 is TGCAGTGCAAACCGGGACAGGCCCCCAGGGGAAGCTTTCTTT. Protein: CSANRDRPPGEAFF.

At least ten counts were recorded for this clonotype. The library was prepared for alpha chains; this beta chain is a stray read, so its frequency means little. V usage is TRBV3-1 and J usage is TRBJ2-5; D might be TRBD1 (6 bases). Germline V gene sequence: CDR1 LGHDT, CDR2 YNNKEL (reference sequence). V was clipped by 7 bases and J by 5 bases, with 23 bases between them. The CDR3 is 16 residues long. The CDR3: CASTKSGQGFRETQYF. CDR3 nucleotide sequence: TGTGCCAGCACTAAATCCGGGCAGGGGTTTCGGGAGACCCAGTACTTC.

This clonotype was observed at least ten times. This beta chain appears as a stray read in a library generated for alpha chains; its size is not informative. The rearrangement joins TRBV7-8 to TRBJ1-5; 7 bases map to TRBD1. CDR3 size: 15 residues. The J segment lost 2 bases and the V segment lost 6 bases, leaving 7 bases of the junction unmatched. From germline, CDR1 is SGHVS and CDR2 FQNEAQ. The DNA of the CDR3 is TGTGCCAGCAGTCACAGGGGTATTGGCAATCAGCCCCAGCATTTT. Translation gives CASSHRGIGNQPQHF.

This clonotype has at least ten counts. For a library built for alpha chains, this beta chain is a stray read; little rests on its size. This chain links TRBV4-1 with TRBJ2-7, with a possible D match to TRBD2 (6 bases). Trimming pared 0 bases from V and 5 bases from J, leaving 11 bases between. This CDR3 contains 14 residues. Germline V gene lookup returns CDR1 MGHRA and CDR2 YSYEKL. DNA for the CDR3: TGCGCCAGCAGCCAAGATCCGGGAGATAACGAGCAGTACTTC. Protein product: CASSQDPGDNEQYF.

This clonotype was seen many times. This beta chain was picked up by a library intended for alpha chains and is off target, so its count carries little meaning. The chain has TRBV6-2 or TRBV6-3 and TRBJ2-1; D possibly corresponds to TRBD2 (6 bases). V was shortened by 6 bases and J by 4 bases, with 19 bases between the two germline ends. Germline CDR1 and CDR2: MNHEY and SVGEGT. This CDR3 region has 16 residues. In DNA, the CDR3 is TGTGCCAGCAGACCACAACTAGAGGAGGGGTACAATGAGCAGTTCTTC. Protein: CASRPQLEEGYNEQFF.

This clonotype was seen repeatedly, ten times or more. Since it is a stray read in a library aimed at alpha chains, this beta chain has a size that is not meaningful. The chain recombines TRBV12-3 or TRBV12-4 with TRBJ2-7, with D perhaps assigned TRBD1 or TRBD2 (5 bases each). V was pared by 3 bases and J by 0 bases, with 12 bases between. The CDR3 sequence is 15 residues long. This CDR3 is CASSFFWDDSYEQYF. The CDR3 region has the DNA TGTGCCAGCAGTTTTTTTTGGGACGACTCCTACGAGCAGTACTTC.

This clonotype is labeled as medium-sized. Little can be read into the size of this beta chain, an off-target read in a library designed for alpha chains. The chain uses TRBV10-3 and TRBJ1-4, with a possible D match to TRBD1 (5 bases). Germline-derived CDR1 and CDR2 are ENHRY and SYGVKD. The CDR3 has 14 residues. Trimming left V 6 bases short and J 5 bases short, with 13 bases between. CDR3 DNA: TGTGCCATCAGCCCGGGACTGAGCAATGAAAAACTGTTTTTT. It encodes CAISPGLSNEKLFF.

This clonotype has a handful of counts. Since the library was made to target alpha chains, this beta chain is a stray read and its abundance is not meaningful. Here the CDR3 reads CASSVLAGALTDTQYF. As DNA, the CDR3 is TGTGCCAGCAGCGTACTAGCGGGGGCACTCACAGATACGCAGTATTTT. V gene TRBV7-6 combines with J gene TRBJ2-3, with 11 bases aligning to TRBD2. Per germline, CDR1 SGHVS and CDR2 FNYEAQ. The CDR3 loop spans 16 amino acids. The J segment lost 2 bases and the V segment lost 5 bases, leaving 6 bases of the junction unmatched.

Worth noting for this clonotype: Found in a library prepared for alpha chains, this beta chain is an off-target read, and its abundance has little meaning. The V and J genes are TRBV12-3 or TRBV12-4 and TRBJ2-3; 7 nucleotides agree with TRBD1. V lost 8 bases to trimming and J lost 2 bases; unmatched junction nucleotides: 10. The CDR3 spans 15 residues. This CDR3 reads CASDIGTAYTDTQYF. In DNA, the CDR3 is TGTGCCAGCGATATTGGGACAGCCTACACAGATACGCAGTATTTT.

There are a few counts of this clonotype. For a library built for alpha chains, this beta chain is a stray read; little rests on its size. V usage is TRBV3-1 and J usage is TRBJ2-3; D remains ambiguous. V shed 6 bases and J shed 2 bases, with 12 bases lying between them. The CDR3 runs 14 residues. Germline lookup yields CDR1 LGHDT and CDR2 YNNKEL (reference sequence). In DNA, the CDR3 is TGTGCCAGCAGTCCTGGACCATTCACAGATACGCAGTATTTT. Protein: CASSPGPFTDTQYF.

This clonotype is medium-sized. This beta chain slipped into a library made for alpha chains as a stray read, so its size is not meaningful. The chain employs TRBV5-6 and TRBJ2-2; 10 bases are a match to TRBD2. Looked up from germline, CDR1 is SGHDT and CDR2 is YYEEEE. Germline trimming cut 3 bases from V and 3 bases from J; bases unmatched to any gene: 17. The CDR3 has 20 residues. This CDR3 is CASSYLRGGSGTSDTGELFF. The CDR3 DNA is TGTGCCAGCAGCTACCTCCGGGGCGGCTCCGGGACTAGCGACACCGGGGAGCTGTTTTTT.

This clonotype was found many times. Since it is a stray read in a library aimed at alpha chains, this beta chain has a size that is not meaningful. V and J are TRBV6-6 and TRBJ1-4; 7 bases agree with TRBD1. Unmatched junction bases numbered 5, after V lost 0 bases and J lost 16 bases. The CDR3 spans 12 residues. Germline V gives CDR1 MNHNY, CDR2 SVGAGI (reference sequence). The CDR3 DNA reads TGTGCCAGCAGTTACTCAGGGACAGATCCGTTTTTT. It is translated as CASSYSGTDPFF.

Many counts were recorded for this clonotype. A library prepared for alpha chains yielded this beta chain as an off-target read; its size is of little meaning. J is TRBJ2-6 and V is TRBV20-1; no reliable D call. Germline V gene lookup returns CDR1 DFQATT and CDR2 SNEGSKA (reference sequence). This CDR3 region has 14 residues. Trimming removed 4 bases at V and 0 bases at J, with 7 bases between. In DNA, the CDR3 is TGCAGTGCTAAGGAAAACTCTGGGGCCAACGTCCTGACTTTC. It is translated as CSAKENSGANVLTF.

On this clonotype: Within a library made for alpha chains, this beta chain is off target, and its count is uninformative. V usage is TRBV20-1 and J usage is TRBJ2-1; 7 nucleotides align to TRBD2. The germline CDR1 and CDR2 sequences are DFQATT and SNEGSKA (reference sequence). The CDR3 has 15 amino acids. The V gene end was trimmed by 0 bases and the J gene end by 6 bases; junction bases not matched to a gene: 8. The CDR3 loop reads CSARDLTGGVNEQFF. Written as DNA, the CDR3 is TGCAGTGCTAGAGATCTAACGGGAGGAGTCAATGAGCAGTTCTTC.